This T cell receptor beta chain was observed in a study of beta chain features in type 1 diabetes. In the study overall: The samples had roughly 110,000,000 sorted cells examined in all. Regarding the study as a whole: Within each of all four CD4+ subsets, Type 1 diabetes patients had TCRB CDR3s that were moderately but significantly shorter. There were fewer insertions and more deletions at the VDJ junctions of type 1 diabetes patients.

Blood was drawn once from each donor into heparinised tubes. The draws averaged about 110 mL. V was trimmed by 2 bases and J by 6 bases, leaving 8 bases between them. The CDR3 runs to 12 residues. The germline gives CDR1 SQVTM, CDR2 ANQGSEA. This clone was detected only a few times. As yet, its antigen is unknown. What was sequenced were expressed TCRB transcripts, since all of the isolated RNA had been reverse transcribed. The protocol was immunoSEQ multiplex PCR, while the TCRdb copy is restricted to in-frame clones and leaves out a portion. The sample holds more than 150,000 clones, around 13% seen once.

The clonotype was recovered from a woman aged 18 to 35 in good health. The sequenced sample was central memory CD4+ T cells from blood. This chain joins TRBV29-1 and TRBJ2-1; possibly TRBD2 for D (5 bases). The CDR3 protein is CSVERTSNEQFF. In DNA form, the CDR3 reads TGCAGCGTTGAAAGAACTAGCAATGAGCAGTTCTTC.